This T cell receptor beta chain stems from a study of OX40 agonist ivuxolimab in advanced cancers. Study-wide background: The study treated patients with ivuxolimab, an agonistic anti-OX40 (CD134) antibody.

Germline lookup yields CDR1 MNHEY and CDR2 SMNVEV (reference sequence). The V and J ends lost 0 bases and 2 bases respectively, with 7 bases between them. The CDR3 covers 14 residues. Clones were sequenced by immunoSEQ multiplex PCR, and TCRdb holds only the in-frame ones, with some missing. Among around 140,000 clones listed, about nine tenths were seen once. Points on this clone: The same CDR3 is also encoded by other DNA sequences in this sample.

This chain uses TRBV27 with TRBJ1-2; a possible D gene is TRBD1 (5 bases). The sample was CD4+ or CD8+ T cells sorted from blood, taken in a trial of the OX40 agonist ivuxolimab. This TCR was sampled from an adult with an advanced solid tumor such as melanoma, head and neck, liver or kidney cancer. The CDR3 is CASSLSGANYGYTF. The DNA of the CDR3 is TGTGCCAGCAGTTTATCCGGGGCGAACTATGGCTACACCTTC.